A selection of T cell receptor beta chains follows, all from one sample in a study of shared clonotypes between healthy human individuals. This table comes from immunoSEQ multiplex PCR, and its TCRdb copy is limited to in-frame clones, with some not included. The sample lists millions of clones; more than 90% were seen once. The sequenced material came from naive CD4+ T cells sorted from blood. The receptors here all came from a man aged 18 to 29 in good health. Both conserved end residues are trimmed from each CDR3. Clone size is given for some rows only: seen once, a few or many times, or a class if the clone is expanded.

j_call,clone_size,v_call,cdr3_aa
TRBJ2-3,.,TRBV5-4,ASRYSGEGTDTQY
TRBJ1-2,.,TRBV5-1,ASSLGDNNGNGYT
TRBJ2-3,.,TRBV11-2,ASSISGRGADTQY
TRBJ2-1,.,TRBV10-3,AIGGTGNPNEQF
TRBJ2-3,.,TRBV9,ASSSQVGGPTDTQY
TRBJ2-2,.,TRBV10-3,AIMTGGGTGELF
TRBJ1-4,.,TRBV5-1,ASSGGQGTTNEKLF
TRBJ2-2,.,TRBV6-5,ASSRSRVTGELF
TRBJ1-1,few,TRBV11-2,ASSRGQGNTEAF
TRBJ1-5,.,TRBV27,ASKDGGNQPQH
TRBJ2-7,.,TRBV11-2,ASSPTTPPGEQY
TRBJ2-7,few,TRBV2,ASRGQGTEQY
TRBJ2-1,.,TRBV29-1,SATYGDNEQF
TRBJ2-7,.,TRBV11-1,ASSLDWGAALSYEQY
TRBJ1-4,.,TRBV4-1,ASSQDYQTNEKLF
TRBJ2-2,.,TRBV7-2,ASSFSDNSNTGELF
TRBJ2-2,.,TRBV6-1,ASSPTSGGTGELF
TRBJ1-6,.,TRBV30,AWSRPGSPLH
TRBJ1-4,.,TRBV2,ASSFASGTPRGNEKLF
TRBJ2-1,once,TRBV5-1,ASSFGRDSNEQF
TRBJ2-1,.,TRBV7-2,ASSPQGWGANEQF
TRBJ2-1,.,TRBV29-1,SVGGLAGRSYNEQF
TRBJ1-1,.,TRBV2,ASSKTPQGALGAF
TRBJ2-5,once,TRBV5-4,ASSRPGLAGGYQETQY
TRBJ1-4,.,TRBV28,ASRGAATGEKLF
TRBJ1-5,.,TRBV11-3,ASSLIGNQPQH
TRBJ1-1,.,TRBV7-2,ASSLLGVNTEAF
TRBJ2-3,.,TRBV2,ASRKGLATDTQY
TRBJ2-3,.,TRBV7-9,ASSLFRGFGNTDTQY
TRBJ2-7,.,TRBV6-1,ASSDEPGVGQY
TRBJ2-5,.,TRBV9,ASSVGLAGGHEETQY
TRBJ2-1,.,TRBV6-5,ASSYGPTSNEQF
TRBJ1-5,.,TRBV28,ASSSGQHRNQPQH
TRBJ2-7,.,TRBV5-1,ASSYSGTSGSYEQY
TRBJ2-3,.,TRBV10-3,AISGRDPSTDTQY
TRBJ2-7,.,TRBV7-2,ASSLPLFPYEQY